The sequence of this T cell receptor (beta chain) was determined in a study of blood T cells in healthy people across ages. This CDR3 comprises 15 residues. Germline CDR1 DFQATT, CDR2 SNEGSKA (reference sequence). V lost 3 bases, J lost 2 bases, and 15 bases lay in between. Through a sample-barcoded 5' primer and a J-beta primer mix, a second PCR was run for roughly 7 to 12 cycles. MiXCR, applied by TCRdb to the 5' RACE reads, yields one record per CDR3 protein. Of 600,000 to 800,000 distinct CDR3 sequences listed, 21% are singletons. Points from the study as a whole: Age brought a roughly linear fall in TCR beta diversity measured per million T cells. Leaving the PBMCs unsorted stopped any conclusive comparison of naive versus antigen-experienced cells.

This clonotype occurred a few times. Its specificity is not known. The rearrangement links TRBV20-1 to TRBJ2-3; D may be TRBD2 (5 bases). Sequencing was carried out using blood. The sequence came from a man aged 65-85 years in good health. The chain's CDR3 is CSASGREYYTDTQYF. The CDR3 DNA is TGCAGTGCTAGTGGCCGGGAATACTACACAGATACGCAGTATTTT.